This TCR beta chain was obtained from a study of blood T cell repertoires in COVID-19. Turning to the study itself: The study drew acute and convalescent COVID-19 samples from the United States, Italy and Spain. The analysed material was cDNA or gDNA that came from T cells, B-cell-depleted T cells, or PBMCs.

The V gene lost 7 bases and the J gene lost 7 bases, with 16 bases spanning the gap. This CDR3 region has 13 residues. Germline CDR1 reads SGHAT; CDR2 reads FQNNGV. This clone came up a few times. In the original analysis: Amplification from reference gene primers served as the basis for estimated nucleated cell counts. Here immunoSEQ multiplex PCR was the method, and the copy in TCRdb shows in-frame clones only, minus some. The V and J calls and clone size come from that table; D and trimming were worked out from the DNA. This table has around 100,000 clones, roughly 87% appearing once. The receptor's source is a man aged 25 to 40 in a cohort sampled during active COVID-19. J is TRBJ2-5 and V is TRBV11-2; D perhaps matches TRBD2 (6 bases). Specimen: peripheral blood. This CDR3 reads CASTFLGGVTQYF. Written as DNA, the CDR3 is TGTGCCAGCACCTTCCTGGGAGGTGTGACCCAGTACTTC.